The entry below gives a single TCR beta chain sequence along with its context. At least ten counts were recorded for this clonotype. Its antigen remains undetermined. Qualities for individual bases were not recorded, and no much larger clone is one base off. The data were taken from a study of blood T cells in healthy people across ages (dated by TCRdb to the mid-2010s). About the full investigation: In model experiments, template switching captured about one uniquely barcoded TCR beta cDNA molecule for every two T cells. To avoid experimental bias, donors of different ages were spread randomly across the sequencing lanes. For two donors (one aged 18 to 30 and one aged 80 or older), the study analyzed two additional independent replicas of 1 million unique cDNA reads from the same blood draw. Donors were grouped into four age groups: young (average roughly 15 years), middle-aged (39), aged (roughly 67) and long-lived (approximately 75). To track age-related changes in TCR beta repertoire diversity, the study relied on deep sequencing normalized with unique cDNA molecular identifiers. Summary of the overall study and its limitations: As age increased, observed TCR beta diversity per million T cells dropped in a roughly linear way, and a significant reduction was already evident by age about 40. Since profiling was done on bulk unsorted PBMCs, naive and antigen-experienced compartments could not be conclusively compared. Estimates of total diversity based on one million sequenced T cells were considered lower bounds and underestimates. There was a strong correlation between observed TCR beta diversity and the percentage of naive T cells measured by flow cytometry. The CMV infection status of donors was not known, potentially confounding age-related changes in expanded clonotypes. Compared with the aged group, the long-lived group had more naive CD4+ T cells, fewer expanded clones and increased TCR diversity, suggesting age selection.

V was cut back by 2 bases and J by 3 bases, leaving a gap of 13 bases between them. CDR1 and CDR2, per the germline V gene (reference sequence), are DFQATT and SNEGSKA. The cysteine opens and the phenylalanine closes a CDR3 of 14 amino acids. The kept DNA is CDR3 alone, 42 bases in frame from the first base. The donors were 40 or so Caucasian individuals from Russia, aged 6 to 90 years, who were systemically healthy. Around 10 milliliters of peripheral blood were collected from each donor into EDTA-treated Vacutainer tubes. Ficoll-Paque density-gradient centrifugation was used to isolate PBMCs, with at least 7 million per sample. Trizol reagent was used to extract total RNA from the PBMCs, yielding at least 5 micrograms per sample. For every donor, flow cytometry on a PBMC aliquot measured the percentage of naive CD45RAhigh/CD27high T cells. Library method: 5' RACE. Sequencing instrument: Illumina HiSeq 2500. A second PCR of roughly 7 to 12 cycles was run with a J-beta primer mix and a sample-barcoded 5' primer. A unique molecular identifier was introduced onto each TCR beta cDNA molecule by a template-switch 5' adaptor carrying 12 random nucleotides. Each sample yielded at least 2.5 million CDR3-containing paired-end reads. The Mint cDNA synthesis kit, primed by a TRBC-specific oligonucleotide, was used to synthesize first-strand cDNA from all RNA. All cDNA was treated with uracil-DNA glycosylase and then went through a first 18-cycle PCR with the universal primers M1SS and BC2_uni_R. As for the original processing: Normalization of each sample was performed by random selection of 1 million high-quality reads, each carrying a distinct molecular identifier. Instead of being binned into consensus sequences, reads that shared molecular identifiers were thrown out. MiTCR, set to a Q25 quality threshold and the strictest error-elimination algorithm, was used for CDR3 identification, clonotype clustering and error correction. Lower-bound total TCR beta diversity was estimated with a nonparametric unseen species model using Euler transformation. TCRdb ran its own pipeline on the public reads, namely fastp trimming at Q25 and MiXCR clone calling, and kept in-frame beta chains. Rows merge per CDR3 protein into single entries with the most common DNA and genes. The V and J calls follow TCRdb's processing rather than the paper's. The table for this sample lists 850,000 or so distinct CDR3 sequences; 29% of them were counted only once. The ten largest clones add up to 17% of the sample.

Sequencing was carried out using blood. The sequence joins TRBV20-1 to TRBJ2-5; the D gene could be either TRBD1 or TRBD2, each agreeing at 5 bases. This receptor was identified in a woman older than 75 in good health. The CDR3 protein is CSARLTGRKETQYF. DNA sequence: TGCAGTGCTAGATTAACGGGGCGAAAAGAGACCCAGTACTTC.